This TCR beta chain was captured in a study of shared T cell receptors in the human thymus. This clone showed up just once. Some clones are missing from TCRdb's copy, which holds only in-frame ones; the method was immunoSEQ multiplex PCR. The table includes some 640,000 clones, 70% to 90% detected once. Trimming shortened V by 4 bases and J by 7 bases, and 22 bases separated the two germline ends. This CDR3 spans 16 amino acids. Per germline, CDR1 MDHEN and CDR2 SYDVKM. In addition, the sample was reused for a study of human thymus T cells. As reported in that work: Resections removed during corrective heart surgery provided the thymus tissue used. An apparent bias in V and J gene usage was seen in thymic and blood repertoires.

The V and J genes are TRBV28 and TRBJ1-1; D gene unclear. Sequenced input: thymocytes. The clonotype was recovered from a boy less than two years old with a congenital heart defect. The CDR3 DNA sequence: TGTGCCAGCAGTTGTCGGGTTTTCGGTGTTGAGATTGAAGCTTTCTTT. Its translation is CASSCRVFGVEIEAFF. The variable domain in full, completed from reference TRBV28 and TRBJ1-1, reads DVKVTQSSRYLVKRTGEKVFLECVQDMDHENMFWYRQDPGLGLRLIYFSYDVKMKEKGDIPEGYSVSREKKERFSLILESASTNQTSMYLCASSCRVFGVEIEAFFGQGTRLTVV.